The 28 T cell receptor beta chains presented below share a single source sample, sequenced in a study of patients and donors after allogeneic stem cell transplantation. TCRdb redid the calling of the RT-PCR reads with MiXCR, one entry per CDR3 protein. The sample includes about 110,000 distinct CDR3 sequences, approximately 40% of them seen just once. The specimen sequenced was blood, either unsorted or a sorted T cell fraction (not recorded which). The receptors were sampled from a human donor who was either an allogeneic HSCT recipient or a stem cell or donor lymphocyte infusion donor (not recorded which). It is not recorded whose cells these are; they may come from a transplant donor.

This chain uses TRBV15 with TRBJ1-1; no clear D gene. This CDR3 is built from 14 residues. V lost 3 bases and J lost 3, with 11 bases in between. Germline CDR1 and CDR2: LNHNV and YYDKDF (reference sequence). The CDR3 DNA sequence: TGTGCCACCAGCAGCCACACTCAGTACACTGAAGCTTTCTTT. Protein: CATSSHTQYTEAFF.

The sample holds a few counts of this clonotype. The chain couples TRBV21-1 to TRBJ2-5; the table's D gene call, TRBD1, was not cross checked with the DNA. TRBV21-1 is a documented pseudogene. The CDR3 runs to 14 residues. The CDR3 sequence: CASRLRDGKETQYF. CDR3 coding DNA: TGTGCCAGCAGGCTCCGGGACGGCAAAGAGACCCAGTACTTC.

This clonotype was seen only a few times. The chain is built from TRBV6-5 and TRBJ2-1; 9 nucleotides line up with TRBD2. Germline trimming cut 4 bases from V and 3 bases from J; bases unmatched to any gene: 10. The CDR3 has 17 residues. CDR1 is MNHEY and CDR2 is SVGAGI in the germline V gene. CDR3 protein: CASSSLAGNPFYNEQFF. The CDR3 DNA sequence: TGTGCCAGCAGTTCCCTAGCGGGGAACCCTTTCTACAATGAGCAGTTCTTC.

In this sample, this clonotype turned up a few times. This chain connects TRBV14 to TRBJ1-5; no clear D. Trimming stripped 2 bases from V and 4 bases from J, with 6 bases between. This CDR3 has 13 residues. The germline V gene has CDR1 SGHDN and CDR2 FVKESK. The CDR3 DNA reads TGTGCCAGCAGCCAAACATTAAATCAGCCCCAGCATTTT. It yields the protein CASSQTLNQPQHF. The variable domain in full, with the rest retrieved from reference TRBV14 and TRBJ1-5, is EAGVTQFPSHSVIEKGQTVTLRCDPISGHDNLYWYRRVMGKEIKFLLHFVKESKQDESGMPNNRFLAERTGGTYSTLKVQPAELEDSGVYFCASSQTLNQPQHFGDGTRLSIL.

This clonotype showed up just a few times. The rearrangement joins TRBV29-1 to TRBJ1-1, with D maybe TRBD1 (6 bases). Germline V gene sequence: CDR1 SQVTM, CDR2 ANQGSEA. With 7 bases removed from V and 2 bases from J, the gap between germline ends came to 11 bases. CDR3 length equals 12 residues. The CDR3 nucleotides are TGCAGCGCGGGACATCCTAACACTGAAGCTTTCTTT. Translating gives CSAGHPNTEAFF. Using reference TRBV29-1 and TRBJ1-1 for the parts outside the CDR3, the full variable domain is SAVISQKPSRDICQRGTSLTIQCQVDSQVTMMFWYRQQPGQSLTLIATANQGSEATYESGFVIDKFPISRPNLTFSTLTVSNMSPEDSSIYLCSAGHPNTEAFFGQGTRLTVV.

The gene calls are TRBV7-9 and TRBJ2-1, with TRBD1 matching over 10 bases. The CDR3 runs 17 residues. Germline CDR1 reads SEHNR; CDR2 reads FQNEAQ (reference sequence). The V segment lost 5 bases and the J segment 0 bases; nucleotides outside the gene matches: 7. CDR3 sequence (DNA): TGTGCCAGCAGCCTCGGACAGGGGGGGATCTCCTACAATGAGCAGTTCTTC. It yields the protein CASSLGQGGISYNEQFF.

There are a few counts of this clonotype. The rearrangement uses TRBV28 and TRBJ1-1; 10 nucleotides align to TRBD1. The CDR3 runs to 16 residues. Trimming cost V 2 bases and J 4 bases; bases outside gene matches: 7. Germline V gene data show CDR1 as MDHEN and CDR2 as SYDVKM. CDR3 region: CASSLGTGDRRTEAFF. The CDR3 bases are TGTGCCAGCAGTTTAGGGACAGGGGATCGACGCACTGAAGCTTTCTTT.

The V call is TRBV7-2, the J call TRBJ2-3; D is ambiguous. The ends were cut back, 1 base at V and 3 bases at J, with 11 bases in the middle. The CDR3 loop spans 15 amino acids. The germline gives CDR1 SGHTA, CDR2 FQGNSA. The CDR3 DNA sequence: TGTGCCAGCAGCTTAGTGAGTGTATTGACAGATACGCAGTATTTT. Amino acids: CASSLVSVLTDTQYF. Filled out from reference TRBV7-2 and TRBJ2-3, the complete variable domain reads GAGVSQSPSNKVTEKGKDVELRCDPISGHTALYWYRQSLGQGLEFLIYFQGNSAPDKSGLPSDRFSAERTGGSVSTLTIQRTQQEDSAVYLCASSLVSVLTDTQYFGPGTRLTVL.

This clonotype has just one count. Compared with germline, one end of the junction differs, possibly owing to a read error. The rearrangement joins TRBV7-2 to TRBJ1-6; D not resolved. CDR3 length equals 11 residues. Germline V gene lookup returns CDR1 SGHTA and CDR2 FQGNSA. CDR3 region: CASSLNSPLDF. The CDR3 DNA reads as TGTGCCAGCAGCTTAAATTCACCCCTCGACTTT.

Only a few counts were recorded for this clonotype. V is TRBV5-1 and J is TRBJ2-1, with a tentative D call TRBD1 (6 bases). Trimming removed 0 bases at V and 6 bases at J, with 10 bases between. This CDR3 has 14 amino acids. CDR1 SGHRS and CDR2 YFSETQ come from the germline V gene. The CDR3 here is CASSLAQGVNEQFF. CDR3 bases: TGCGCCAGCAGCTTGGCACAGGGAGTCAATGAGCAGTTCTTC.

This clonotype came up a few times. V is TRBV6-2 or TRBV6-3 and J is TRBJ2-7; 15 bases are shared with TRBD2. J was trimmed by 4 bases and V by 6 bases; bases with no gene match: 7. The CDR3 has 16 residues. CDR1 and CDR2 (germline): MNHEY, SVGEGT. The CDR3 DNA sequence: TGTGCCAGCAGCCCCGGACTAGCGGGAGGGCCGTACGAGCAGTACTTC. Translated: CASSPGLAGGPYEQYF.

The V gene is TRBV12-3 or TRBV12-4, the J gene TRBJ1-1; no reliable D call. There are 12 residues in the CDR3. V dropped 3 bases and J dropped 8 bases, with 10 bases sitting between them. The CDR3 here is CASSFFGREAFF. CDR3 DNA sequence: TGTGCCAGCAGTTTTTTTGGTAGGGAAGCTTTCTTT.

The chain carries TRBV20-1 and TRBJ2-1; 9 bases line up with TRBD2. The CDR3 spans 14 residues. The junction had 10 bases not matched to a gene; V was cut back by 7 bases and J by 6 bases. CDR1 is DFQATT and CDR2 is SNEGSKA in the germline V gene (reference sequence). Written as DNA, the CDR3 is TGCAGTGTGGTAGCGGGAGAAGTAGGCAATGAGCAGTTCTTC. This translates into CSVVAGEVGNEQFF.

The sample holds a few counts of this clonotype. CDR3 coding DNA: TGTGCCAGCAGTGGACAGACAGGGTACTATGGCTACACCTTC. Translating it yields CASSGQTGYYGYTF. The genes are TRBV14 and TRBJ1-2; 7 nucleotides line up with TRBD1. V dropped 6 bases and J dropped 3; count of bases not matched to a gene: 7. Germline loops: CDR1 SGHDN, CDR2 FVKESK. CDR3 size: 14 residues.

The chain joins TRBV12-3 or TRBV12-4 to TRBJ2-5, with 10 bases fitting TRBD1. This CDR3 is 14 amino acids long. The junction had 6 bases not matched to a gene; V was cut back by 6 bases and J by 5 bases. CDR3 residues: CASRSTGGSETQYF. CDR3 in DNA: TGTGCCAGCAGATCGACAGGGGGCTCTGAGACCCAGTACTTC.

This clonotype was detected a few times. This chain uses TRBV7-9 with TRBJ2-7; 9 positions agree with TRBD2. Germline lookup yields CDR1 SEHNR and CDR2 FQNEAQ (reference sequence). The CDR3 is 15 amino acids. V lost 1 base, J lost 6 bases, and 7 bases stayed unmatched. The CDR3 region has the DNA TGTGCCAGCAGCTTAGTGGCTAGCGGGAATGGCGAGCAGTACTTC. This translates into CASSLVASGNGEQYF.

The rearrangement links TRBV7-6 to TRBJ1-3; D is perhaps TRBD1 (5 bases). Germline assignment: CDR1 SGHVS and CDR2 FNYEAQ. V was trimmed by 5 bases and J by 0 bases, leaving 14 bases between them. CDR3 length: 16 residues. The CDR3 region is CASSAPTVSSGNTIYF. In nucleotides, the CDR3 is TGTGCCAGCAGCGCCCCGACAGTGAGCTCTGGAAACACCATATATTTT.

This clonotype was recorded a few times. This chain connects TRBV29-1 to TRBJ1-2, with D possibly TRBD1 on 6 matching bases. The V gene's germline CDR1 is SQVTM and CDR2 ANQGSEA. Between the trimmed V and J ends, which lost 7 bases and 9 bases, there was a span of 18 bases. The CDR3 sequence is 12 residues long. The CDR3 sequence is CSASGGRFSYTF. CDR3 nucleotides: TGCAGCGCCTCGGGGGGCCGATTTAGCTACACCTTC. Full variable domain (remainder filled in from reference TRBV29-1 and TRBJ1-2): SAVISQKPSRDICQRGTSLTIQCQVDSQVTMMFWYRQQPGQSLTLIATANQGSEATYESGFVIDKFPISRPNLTFSTLTVSNMSPEDSSIYLCSASGGRFSYTFGSGTRLTVV.

The CDR3 loop reads CSADHRGPDGYTF. CDR3 DNA: TGCAGTGCAGACCACAGGGGGCCGGACGGCTACACCTTC. J is TRBJ1-2 and V is TRBV20-1; TRBD1 matches 9 bases. Trimming took 6 bases from V and 8 from J; bases not matched to a gene: 10. CDR1 is DFQATT, CDR2 SNEGSKA, per germline (reference sequence). The CDR3 runs to 13 residues.

The chain employs TRBV28 and TRBJ1-1, with no clear D. The CDR3 extends over 11 amino acids. V lost 10 bases to trimming and J lost 5 bases, with 11 bases between them. Per the germline V gene, CDR1 is MDHEN and CDR2 is SYDVKM. The CDR3 sequence: CAIRGGTEAFF. The CDR3 bases are TGTGCCATCCGAGGAGGGACTGAAGCTTTCTTT.

In its sample, this clonotype was seen a few times. The chain carries TRBV2 and TRBJ2-5, with D hard to call. Germline values: CDR1 SNHLY, CDR2 FYNNEI. Between the trimmed V and J ends, which lost 4 bases and 5 bases, there was a span of 2 bases. The CDR3 extends over 10 amino acids. The CDR3 spells CASSGETQYF. The CDR3 region has the DNA TGTGCCAGCAGTGGGGAGACCCAGTACTTC.

This clonotype was detected a few times. The chain uses TRBV27 and TRBJ2-7; 10 nucleotides line up with TRBD1. V lost 6 bases to trimming and J lost 3 bases; unmatched junction nucleotides: 8. CDR1 is MNHEY, CDR2 SMNVEV, per germline (reference sequence). This CDR3 comprises 15 residues. CDR3 sequence (DNA): TGTGCCAGCAGACGGGACAGGGGAACTTACTACGAGCAGTACTTC. Its protein is CASRRDRGTYYEQYF.

V gene TRBV28 combines with J gene TRBJ2-4; D unresolved. Between the trimmed V and J ends, which lost 7 bases and 6 bases, there was a span of 13 bases. The CDR3 is made up of 13 amino acids. Germline V gene data show CDR1 as MDHEN and CDR2 as SYDVKM. This chain's CDR3 is CASTPGPGNIQYF. In DNA form, the CDR3 reads TGTGCCAGCACCCCAGGCCCCGGAAACATTCAGTACTTC.

V is TRBV6-2 or TRBV6-3 and J is TRBJ2-1; D uncertain. The germline V and J ends were trimmed by 7 bases and 3 bases, with 10 bases remaining between them. CDR1 MNHEY and CDR2 SVGEGT come from the germline V gene. CDR3 length: 13 residues. Here the CDR3 DNA reads TGTGCCAGCACCCAAAGGCACTACAATGAGCAGTTCTTC. Its protein is CASTQRHYNEQFF.

The chain couples TRBV21-1 to TRBJ2-7; the table gives TRBD1 as D, unverified against the DNA. TRBV21-1 counts as a pseudogene. CDR3 length: 16 amino acids. For the CDR3, the DNA is TGTGCCAGCAGCAAAAGGGGGGTCCGGGTTACCTACGAGCAGTACTTC. Amino acid sequence: CASSKRGVRVTYEQYF.

In this sample, this clonotype turned up a few times. The chain joins TRBV4-2 to TRBJ2-1; the D is unclear. The V gene's germline CDR1 is LGHNA and CDR2 YNFKEQ. The CDR3 has 15 residues. V gave up 1 base and J gave up 2 bases, with 9 bases separating them. For the CDR3, the DNA is TGTGCCAGCAGCCAAGGGTTAGGGACCTACAATGAGCAGTTCTTC. Translating it yields CASSQGLGTYNEQFF.

This clonotype showed up just a few times. The chain is built from TRBV28 and TRBJ1-1; 7 bases agree with TRBD1. CDR3 length equals 13 residues. The V segment lost 4 bases and the J segment 6 bases; nucleotides outside the gene matches: 5. Germline V gives CDR1 MDHEN, CDR2 SYDVKM. CDR3 region: CASSSHRGSEAFF. The CDR3 nucleotides are TGTGCCAGCAGTTCCCACAGGGGCTCTGAAGCTTTCTTT. Combining the CDR3 with reference TRBV28 and TRBJ1-1 gives the whole variable domain DVKVTQSSRYLVKRTGEKVFLECVQDMDHENMFWYRQDPGLGLRLIYFSYDVKMKEKGDIPEGYSVSREKKERFSLILESASTNQTSMYLCASSSHRGSEAFFGQGTRLTVV.

V and J are TRBV7-2 and TRBJ1-4; the D is unclear. The V end lost 5 bases, the J end lost 0 bases, and 10 bases lay between the germline ends. Per the germline V gene, CDR1 is SGHTA and CDR2 is FQGNSA. The length of the CDR3 is 15 residues. The CDR3 sequence is CASSRKDTTNEKLFF. The CDR3 nucleotides are TGTGCCAGCAGCCGAAAGGATACAACTAATGAAAAACTGTTTTTT.